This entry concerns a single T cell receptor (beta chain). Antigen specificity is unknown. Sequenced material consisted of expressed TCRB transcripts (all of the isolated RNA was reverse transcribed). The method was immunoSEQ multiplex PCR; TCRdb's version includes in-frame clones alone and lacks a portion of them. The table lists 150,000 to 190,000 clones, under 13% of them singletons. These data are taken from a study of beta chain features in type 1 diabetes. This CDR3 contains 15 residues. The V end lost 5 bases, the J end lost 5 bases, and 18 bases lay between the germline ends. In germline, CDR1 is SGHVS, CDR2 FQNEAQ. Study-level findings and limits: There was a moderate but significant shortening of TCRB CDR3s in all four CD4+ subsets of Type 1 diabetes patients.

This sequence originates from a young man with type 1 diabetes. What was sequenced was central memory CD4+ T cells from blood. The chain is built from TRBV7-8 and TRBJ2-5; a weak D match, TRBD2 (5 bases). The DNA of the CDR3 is TGTGCCAGCAGCCCCGGGGTAGGCCTGGCGGAGACCCAGTACTTC. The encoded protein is CASSPGVGLAETQYF.